This TCR beta chain was observed in a study of beta chain features in type 1 diabetes. Reverse transcription of all isolated RNA meant that expressed TCRB transcripts were sequenced. Assay: immunoSEQ multiplex PCR; the TCRdb copy retains only in-frame clones and omits some. The sample includes hundreds of thousands of clones, 6.5% to 10% of them seen just once. Trimming pared 5 bases from V and 4 bases from J, leaving 20 bases between. The CDR3 covers 16 residues. Germline V CDR1 and CDR2: SGHTA, FQGNSA. Sequenced input: central memory CD4+ T cells from blood. The chain employs TRBV7-2 and TRBJ2-5; either TRBD1 or TRBD2 may supply D (5 bases each). This clonotype originated in a woman aged 18-29 years in good health. Written as DNA, the CDR3 is TGTGCCAGCAGCACCCGACCCCGGCATGGGGGAGAGACCCAGTACTTC. It is translated as CASSTRPRHGGETQYF. Combining the CDR3 with reference TRBV7-2 and TRBJ2-5 gives the whole variable domain GAGVSQSPSNKVTEKGKDVELRCDPISGHTALYWYRQSLGQGLEFLIYFQGNSAPDKSGLPSDRFSAERTGGSVSTLTIQRTQQEDSAVYLCASSTRPRHGGETQYFGPGTRLLVL.